Sequencing of this T cell receptor (beta chain) was carried out in a study of blood T cell repertoires in COVID-19. About the study: COVID-19 samples, acute and convalescent, were from the United States, Italy and Spain. PBMCs, B-cell-depleted T cells, or T cells provided the cDNA or gDNA that made up the material.

Germline V gives CDR1 KGHSH, CDR2 LQKENI. V lost 5 bases, J lost 5 bases, and 6 bases stayed unmatched. The CDR3 spans 13 residues. The authors' processing: From reference gene primer amplification, estimates of nucleated cell counts were derived. Assay used: immunoSEQ multiplex PCR; TCRdb lists only in-frame clones, some missing. V and J calls and clone size follow that table, whereas D and trimming were derived from the DNA. The table has 75,000 to 100,000 clones, roughly 80% seen once. The sequence was collected from a man aged 60 to 75 with acute or convalescent COVID-19. The material sequenced was peripheral blood. The V call is TRBV18, the J call TRBJ2-7; 7 bases are shared with TRBD2. The CDR3 DNA sequence: TGTGCCAGCTCAATATCGGGAGGCGACGAGCAGTACTTC. This codes for CASSISGGDEQYF.